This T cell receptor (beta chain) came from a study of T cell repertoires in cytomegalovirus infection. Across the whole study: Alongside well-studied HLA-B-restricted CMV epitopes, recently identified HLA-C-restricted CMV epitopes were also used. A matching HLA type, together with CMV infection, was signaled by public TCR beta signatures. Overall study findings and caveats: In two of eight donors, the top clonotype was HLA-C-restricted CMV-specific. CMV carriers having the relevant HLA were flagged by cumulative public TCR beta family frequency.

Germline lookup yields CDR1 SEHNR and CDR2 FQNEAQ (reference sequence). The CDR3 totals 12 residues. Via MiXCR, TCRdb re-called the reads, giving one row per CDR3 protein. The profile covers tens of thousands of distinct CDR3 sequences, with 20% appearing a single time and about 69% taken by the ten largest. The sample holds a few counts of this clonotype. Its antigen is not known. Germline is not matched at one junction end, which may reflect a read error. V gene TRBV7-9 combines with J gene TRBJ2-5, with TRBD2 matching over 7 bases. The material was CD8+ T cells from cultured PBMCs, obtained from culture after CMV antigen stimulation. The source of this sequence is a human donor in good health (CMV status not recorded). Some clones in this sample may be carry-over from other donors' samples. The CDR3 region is CASSYGGAGPNF. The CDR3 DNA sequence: TGTGCCAGCAGCTACGGTGGAGCGGGGCCTAACTTC. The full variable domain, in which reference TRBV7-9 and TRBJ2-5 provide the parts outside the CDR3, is DTGVSQNPRHKITKRGQNVTFRCDPISEHNRLYWYRQTLGQGPEFLTYFQNEAQLEKSRLLSDRFSAERPKGSFSTLEIQRTEQGDSAMYLCASSYGGAGPNFGPGTRLLVL.